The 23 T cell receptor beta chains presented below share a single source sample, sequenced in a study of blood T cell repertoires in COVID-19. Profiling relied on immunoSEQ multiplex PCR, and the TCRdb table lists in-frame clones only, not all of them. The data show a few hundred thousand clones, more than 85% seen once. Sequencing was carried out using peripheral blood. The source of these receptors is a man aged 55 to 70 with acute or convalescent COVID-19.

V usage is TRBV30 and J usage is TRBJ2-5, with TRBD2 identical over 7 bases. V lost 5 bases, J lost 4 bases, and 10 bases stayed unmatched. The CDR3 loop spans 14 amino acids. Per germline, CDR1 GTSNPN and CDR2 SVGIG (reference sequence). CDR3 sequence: CAWGSGRARETQYF. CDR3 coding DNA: TGTGCCTGGGGTAGCGGGCGGGCAAGAGAGACCCAGTACTTC.

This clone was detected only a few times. CDR3: CASSQEGRDIGRHEKLFF. CDR3 nucleotides: TGTGCCAGCAGCCAAGAGGGCAGGGATATCGGAAGGCACGAAAAACTGTTTTTT. V is TRBV3-1 (or the pseudogene TRBV3-2) and J is TRBJ1-4; TRBD1 might be the D (5 bases). From germline, CDR1 is LGHDT and CDR2 YNNKEL (reference sequence). Between the trimmed V and J ends, which lost 0 bases and 8 bases, there was a span of 22 bases. This CDR3 contains 18 residues.

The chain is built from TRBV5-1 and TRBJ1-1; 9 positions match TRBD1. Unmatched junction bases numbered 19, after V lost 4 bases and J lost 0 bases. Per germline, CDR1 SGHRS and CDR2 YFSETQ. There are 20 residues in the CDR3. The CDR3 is CASSPDPGQGRVVLNTEAFF. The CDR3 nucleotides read TGCGCCAGCAGCCCCGACCCGGGACAGGGCAGGGTTGTCTTGAACACTGAAGCTTTCTTT.

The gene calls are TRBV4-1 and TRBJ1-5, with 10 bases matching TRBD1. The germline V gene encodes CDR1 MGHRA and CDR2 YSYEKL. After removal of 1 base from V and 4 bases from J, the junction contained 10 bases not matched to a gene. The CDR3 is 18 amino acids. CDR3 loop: CASSQAWTGGSRNQPQHF. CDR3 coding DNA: TGCGCCAGCAGCCAAGCCTGGACAGGGGGTTCGAGGAATCAGCCCCAGCATTTT.

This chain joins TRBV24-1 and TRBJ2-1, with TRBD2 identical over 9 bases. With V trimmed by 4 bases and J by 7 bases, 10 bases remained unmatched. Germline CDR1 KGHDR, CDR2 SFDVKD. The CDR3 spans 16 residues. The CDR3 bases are TGTGCCACCAGTGACCCTAGCGGGGATTCTTGGAATGAGCAGTTCTTC. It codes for CATSDPSGDSWNEQFF.

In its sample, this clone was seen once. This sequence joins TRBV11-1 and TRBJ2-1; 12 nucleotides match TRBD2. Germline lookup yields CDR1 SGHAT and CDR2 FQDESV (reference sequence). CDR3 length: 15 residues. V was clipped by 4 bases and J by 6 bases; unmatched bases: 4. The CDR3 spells CASSSRLAGANEQFF. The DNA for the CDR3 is TGTGCCAGCAGCTCCCGACTAGCGGGGGCCAATGAGCAGTTCTTC.

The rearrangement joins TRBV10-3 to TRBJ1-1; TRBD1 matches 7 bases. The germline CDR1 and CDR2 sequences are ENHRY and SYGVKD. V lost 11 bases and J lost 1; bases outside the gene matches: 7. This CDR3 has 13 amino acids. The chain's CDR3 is CAGRGNPNTEAFF. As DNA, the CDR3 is TGTGCCGGCAGGGGGAACCCGAACACTGAAGCTTTCTTT.

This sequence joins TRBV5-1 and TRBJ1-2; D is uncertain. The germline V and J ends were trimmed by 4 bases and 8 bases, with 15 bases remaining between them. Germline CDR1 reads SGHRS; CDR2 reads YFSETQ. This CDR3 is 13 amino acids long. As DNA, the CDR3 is TGCGCCAGCAGCCCCGCCAGTCTGGAGGGCTACACCTTC. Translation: CASSPASLEGYTF.

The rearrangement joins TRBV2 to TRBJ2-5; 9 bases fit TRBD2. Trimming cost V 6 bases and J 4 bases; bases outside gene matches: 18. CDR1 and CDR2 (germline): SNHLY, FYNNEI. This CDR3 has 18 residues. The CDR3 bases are TGTGCCAGCAGGCCGCACGGCGGGGGGGCCGGTCTATCAGAGACCCAGTACTTC. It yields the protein CASRPHGGGAGLSETQYF.

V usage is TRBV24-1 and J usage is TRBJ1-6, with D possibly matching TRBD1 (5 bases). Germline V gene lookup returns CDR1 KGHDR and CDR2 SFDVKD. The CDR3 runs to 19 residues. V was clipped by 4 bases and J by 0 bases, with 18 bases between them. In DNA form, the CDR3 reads TGTGCCACCAGTGACCCCCCCCCGACAGCGAGCTCCTATAATTCACCCCTCCACTTT. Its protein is CATSDPPPTASSYNSPLHF.

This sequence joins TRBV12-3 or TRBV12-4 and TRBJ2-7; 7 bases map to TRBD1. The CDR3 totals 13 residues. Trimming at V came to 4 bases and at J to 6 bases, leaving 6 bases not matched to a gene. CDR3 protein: CASSWDSPAEQYF. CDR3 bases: TGTGCCAGCAGTTGGGACAGTCCCGCCGAGCAGTACTTC.

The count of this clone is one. In DNA, the CDR3 is TGTGCCAGCAGTTACGAGGGGGCGAGTACTGAAGCTTTCTTT. Protein product: CASSYEGASTEAFF. This rearrangement joins TRBV6-5 to TRBJ1-1; 7 nucleotides align to TRBD1. The germline V gene has CDR1 MNHEY and CDR2 SVGAGI. V lost 2 bases, J lost 5 bases, and 5 bases stayed unmatched. CDR3 length: 14 amino acids.

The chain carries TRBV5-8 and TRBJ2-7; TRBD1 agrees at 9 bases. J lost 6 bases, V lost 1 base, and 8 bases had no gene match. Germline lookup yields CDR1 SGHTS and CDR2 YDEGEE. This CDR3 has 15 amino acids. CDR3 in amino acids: CASSLSGTGSSEQYF. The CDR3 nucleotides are TGTGCCAGCAGCTTGTCCGGGACAGGGAGTTCCGAGCAGTACTTC.

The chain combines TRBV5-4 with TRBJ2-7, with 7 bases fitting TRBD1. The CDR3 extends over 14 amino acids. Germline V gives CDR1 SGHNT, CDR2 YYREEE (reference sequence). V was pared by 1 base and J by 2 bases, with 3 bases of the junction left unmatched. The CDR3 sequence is CASSLIGTAYEQYF. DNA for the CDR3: TGTGCCAGCAGCTTGATCGGGACAGCCTACGAGCAGTACTTC.

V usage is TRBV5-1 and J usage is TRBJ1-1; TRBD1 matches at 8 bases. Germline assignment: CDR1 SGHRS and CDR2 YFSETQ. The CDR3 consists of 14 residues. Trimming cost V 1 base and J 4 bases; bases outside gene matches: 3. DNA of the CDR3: TGCGCCAGCAGCTTGTCTACAGGGGGCACTGAAGCTTTCTTT. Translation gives CASSLSTGGTEAFF.

In DNA form, the CDR3 reads TGTGCCAGTAGCCTGGGGGGGGGATCCTACGAGCAGTACTTC. This codes for CASSLGGGSYEQYF. This sequence joins TRBV19 and TRBJ2-7; 7 nucleotides align to TRBD2. Trimming cost V 6 bases and J 1 base; bases outside gene matches: 6. CDR1 and CDR2 (germline): LNHDA, SQIVND (reference sequence). The CDR3 runs 14 residues.

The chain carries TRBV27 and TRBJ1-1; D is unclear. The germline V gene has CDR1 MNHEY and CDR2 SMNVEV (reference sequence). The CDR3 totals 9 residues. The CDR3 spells CGLHTEAFF. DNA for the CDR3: TGTGGGCTCCACACTGAAGCTTTCTTT.

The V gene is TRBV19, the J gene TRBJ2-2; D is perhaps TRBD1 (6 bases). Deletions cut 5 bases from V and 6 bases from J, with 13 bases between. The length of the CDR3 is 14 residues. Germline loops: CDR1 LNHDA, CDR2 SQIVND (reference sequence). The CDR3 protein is CASSQQGIPGELFF. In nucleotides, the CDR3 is TGTGCCAGTAGTCAACAGGGTATCCCCGGGGAGCTGTTTTTT.

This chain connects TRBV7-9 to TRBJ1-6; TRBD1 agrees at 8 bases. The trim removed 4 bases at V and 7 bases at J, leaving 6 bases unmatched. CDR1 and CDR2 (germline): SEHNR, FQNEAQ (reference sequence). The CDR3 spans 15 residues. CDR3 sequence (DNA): TGTGCCAGCAGCTGGGGGACAGGAACCAATTCACCCCTCCACTTT. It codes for CASSWGTGTNSPLHF.

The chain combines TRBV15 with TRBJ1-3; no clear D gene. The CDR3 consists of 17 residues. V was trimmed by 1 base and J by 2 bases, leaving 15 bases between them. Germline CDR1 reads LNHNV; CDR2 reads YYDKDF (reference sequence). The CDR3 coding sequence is TGTGCCACCAGCAGAGCCCTTCCGGGAGCACCTGGAAACACCATATATTTT. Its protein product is CATSRALPGAPGNTIYF.

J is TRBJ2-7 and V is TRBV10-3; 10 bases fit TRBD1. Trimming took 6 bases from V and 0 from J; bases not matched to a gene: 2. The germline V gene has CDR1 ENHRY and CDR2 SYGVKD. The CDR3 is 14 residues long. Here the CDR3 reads CAISWDRGSYEQYF. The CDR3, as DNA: TGTGCCATCAGCTGGGACAGGGGCTCCTACGAGCAGTACTTC.

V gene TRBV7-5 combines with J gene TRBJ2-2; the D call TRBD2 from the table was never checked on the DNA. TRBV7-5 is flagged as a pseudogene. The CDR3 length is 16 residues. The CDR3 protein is CARSLADSFNTGELFF. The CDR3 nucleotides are TGTGCCAGAAGCTTAGCCGACTCCTTTAACACCGGGGAGCTGTTTTTT.

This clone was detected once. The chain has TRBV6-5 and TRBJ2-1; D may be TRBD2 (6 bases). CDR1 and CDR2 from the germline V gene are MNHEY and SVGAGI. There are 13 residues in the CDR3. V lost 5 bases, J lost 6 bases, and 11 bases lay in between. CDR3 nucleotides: TGTGCCAGCAGTCCCGCGGGGAGCAATGAGCAGTTCTTC. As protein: CASSPAGSNEQFF.